The clone carrying this TCR beta chain was seen only a few times. The target antigen is unknown. This sample stems from a study of beta chain features in type 1 diabetes. The CDR3 totals 11 residues. Germline V gene sequence: CDR1 GTSNPN, CDR2 SVGIG (reference sequence). V was cut by 5 bases and J by 6 bases, with 9 bases left in between. Study results and limitations: A moderate, significant TCRB CDR3 shortening appeared in type 1 diabetes across four CD4+ subsets. Researchers reported that naive, central memory and Treg TCRB repertoires appeared more similar in patients than in healthy donors. Shorter templates may be favored by PCR, equally so in patients and controls.

Expressed TCRB transcripts were sequenced, since all the RNA that had been isolated was reverse transcribed. TCRdb's copy holds only in-frame clones and misses some; the assay was immunoSEQ multiplex PCR. The data show 250,000 to 350,000 clones, 14% seen once. Post-sort purity exceeded 95% for all sorted populations. The chain couples TRBV30 to TRBJ2-3, with D perhaps assigned TRBD1 or TRBD2 (5 bases each). The sequence came from a man in his thirties or forties in good health. The sequencing sample was made of central memory CD4+ T cells from blood. The CDR3 bases are TGTGCCTGGGGGGGATCGGATACGCAGTATTTT. Translating gives CAWGGSDTQYF.